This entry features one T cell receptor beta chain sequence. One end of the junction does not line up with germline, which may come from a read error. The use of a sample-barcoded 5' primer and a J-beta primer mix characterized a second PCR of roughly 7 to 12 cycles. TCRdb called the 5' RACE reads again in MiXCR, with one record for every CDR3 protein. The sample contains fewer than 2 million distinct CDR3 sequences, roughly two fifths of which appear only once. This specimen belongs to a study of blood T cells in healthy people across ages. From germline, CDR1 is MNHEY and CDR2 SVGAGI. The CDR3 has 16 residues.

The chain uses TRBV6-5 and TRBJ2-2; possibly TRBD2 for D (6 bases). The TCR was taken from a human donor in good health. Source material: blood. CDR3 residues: CAGRPFMGGDTGELFF. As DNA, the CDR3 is TGTGCCGGCAGACCCTTTATGGGGGGAGACACCGGGGAGCTGTTTTTT.